The 24 T cell receptor beta chains below all came from one sample that was sequenced in a study of cytomegalovirus exposure and HLA in healthy donors (dated by TCRdb to the late 2010s). Libraries were constructed by the immunoSEQ multiplex PCR assay. A mixture of 60 forward primers for TCR Vbeta segments and 13 reverse primers for TCR Jbeta segments was used in the multiplex PCR. Here the immuneACCESS table is served through TCRdb, limited to in-frame sequences with V and J called. Missing clones are a known gap in these copies; in checked studies unresolved V genes cover under half, and the rest lacks a known reason. Counted in this sample were about 160,000 clones; about 75% of them appeared once. Clones ranked in the top ten supply over 2% of the sample. Material: PBMCs. These receptors originate from a female donor in good health and CMV-seronegative.

V gene TRBV4-1 combines with J gene TRBJ2-7; 13 bases agree with TRBD2. The CDR3 covers 14 residues. V shed 5 bases, J shed 5 bases, and the junction held 3 bases outside the gene matches. CDR1 is MGHRA and CDR2 is YSYEKL in the germline V gene. The CDR3 nucleotides are TGCGCCAGCAGCGAACTAGCGGGGGGGCACGAGCAGTACTTC. It is translated as CASSELAGGHEQYF.

The chain combines TRBV10-2 with TRBJ1-2; no clear D. V lost 7 bases and J 0 bases, leaving 9 bases between the germline ends. The CDR3 loop spans 13 amino acids. From germline, CDR1 is WSHSY and CDR2 SAAADI. CDR3 in DNA: TGCGCCAGCACGCCAGACTCTAACTATGGCTACACCTTC. Residues: CASTPDSNYGYTF.

This chain connects TRBV18 to TRBJ2-7, with a possible D match to TRBD2 (6 bases). The V end was cut by 4 bases, the J end by 0 bases, with 13 bases between. Looked up from germline, CDR1 is KGHSH and CDR2 is LQKENI. The CDR3 is 15 amino acids. The DNA of the CDR3 is TGTGCCAGCTCACGATCCGCGGGGACCTCCTACGAGCAGTACTTC. Translation: CASSRSAGTSYEQYF.

The chain recombines TRBV5-1 with TRBJ1-2; 7 bases match TRBD1. This CDR3 has 14 amino acids. Germline CDR1 SGHRS, CDR2 YFSETQ. V shed 7 bases, J shed 1 base, and the junction held 7 bases outside the gene matches. DNA of the CDR3: TGCGCCAGCCGCCTTGGACAGGATAACTATGGCTACACCTTC. Encoded protein: CASRLGQDNYGYTF.

The chain uses TRBV5-6 and TRBJ1-2; 7 bases are shared with TRBD1. CDR3 size: 12 residues. V lost 4 bases and J lost 4; bases outside the gene matches: 1. Germline V gene data show CDR1 as SGHDT and CDR2 as YYEEEE. Here the CDR3 reads CASSNRGYGYTF. DNA for the CDR3: TGTGCCAGCAGCAACAGGGGCTATGGCTACACCTTC.

The chain uses TRBV5-3 and TRBJ2-1, with D possibly matching TRBD1 (6 bases). TRBV5-3 counts as an open reading frame of uncertain function. The CDR3 contains 17 residues. V was clipped by 4 bases and J by 0 bases, with 17 bases between them. In DNA form, the CDR3 reads TGTGCCAGAAGCCGGGGTGGGGACATTAACTCCTACAATGAGCAGTTCTTC. Protein sequence: CARSRGGDINSYNEQFF.

In regard to this clone: This specimen includes other DNA sequences encoding the same CDR3. The rearrangement uses TRBV20-1 and TRBJ2-7; the D gene is possibly TRBD1 (5 bases). The CDR3 has 11 residues. V lost 2 bases to trimming and J lost 4 bases, with 6 bases between them. Per the germline V gene, CDR1 is DFQATT and CDR2 is SNEGSKA (reference sequence). The CDR3 DNA reads as TGCAGTGCTAGACAGGGTTACGAGCAGTACTTC. It specifies CSARQGYEQYF.

The V and J genes are TRBV5-1 and TRBJ1-1; the D is unclear. The CDR3 has 13 amino acids. Trimming pared 0 bases from V and 7 bases from J, leaving 10 bases between. From germline, CDR1 is SGHRS and CDR2 YFSETQ. CDR3 in amino acids: CASSLGSSVEAFF. In nucleotides, the CDR3 is TGCGCCAGCAGCTTGGGGAGCTCGGTTGAAGCTTTCTTT.

J is TRBJ1-1 and V is TRBV7-9; D uncertain. Trimming removed 5 bases from V and 1 base from J, with 5 bases in between. This CDR3 contains 12 residues. Germline loops: CDR1 SEHNR, CDR2 FQNEAQ (reference sequence). The CDR3 DNA reads TGTGCCAGCAGCATTCAGAACACTGAAGCTTTCTTT. It is translated as CASSIQNTEAFF.

The chain links TRBV4-1 to TRBJ2-2; the D gene is possibly TRBD1 (5 bases). The ends were cut back, 0 bases at V and 4 bases at J, with 9 bases in the middle. Per germline, CDR1 MGHRA and CDR2 YSYEKL. The CDR3 is made up of 15 amino acids. CDR3 residues: CASSQDGRATGELFF. The CDR3 region has the DNA TGCGCCAGCAGCCAAGATGGCAGGGCCACCGGGGAGCTGTTTTTT.

This clone counts as medium-sized. The chain links TRBV15 to TRBJ2-1; D is possibly TRBD2 (6 bases). Germline V gene data show CDR1 as LNHNV and CDR2 as YYDKDF (reference sequence). The CDR3 is 15 amino acids. The V end was cut by 6 bases, the J end by 0 bases, with 12 bases between. The CDR3 sequence is CATSQAGSSYNEQFF. The CDR3 nucleotides read TGTGCCACCAGTCAGGCGGGAAGCTCCTACAATGAGCAGTTCTTC.

The chain combines TRBV29-1 with TRBJ2-7, with no clear D. CDR1 SQVTM and CDR2 ANQGSEA come from the germline V gene. This CDR3 comprises 14 residues. With 6 bases removed from V and 4 bases from J, the gap between germline ends came to 19 bases. The CDR3 DNA follows: TGCAGCGTAGTCGACACGCTGCCCTGGTACGAGCAGTACTTC. This translates into CSVVDTLPWYEQYF.

This clone has just a few counts. V and J are TRBV29-1 and TRBJ2-3; D unclear. CDR3 length: 11 residues. The germline CDR1 and CDR2 sequences are SQVTM and ANQGSEA. The V gene lost 7 bases and the J gene lost 0 bases, with 5 bases spanning the gap. The CDR3 DNA is TGCAGCGGAGGCAGCACAGATACGCAGTATTTT. As protein: CSGGSTDTQYF.

About this clone: This same CDR3 is encoded by further DNA sequences in the sample. The J gene is TRBJ2-2, the V gene TRBV19; 10 nucleotides align to TRBD1. This CDR3 spans 16 amino acids. Germline V lookup: CDR1 LNHDA, CDR2 SQIVND (reference sequence). J gave up 3 bases and V 4 bases, and 5 bases lay outside the gene matches. The CDR3 here is CASSKKTGGYTGELFF. CDR3 DNA sequence: TGTGCCAGTAGTAAAAAGACAGGGGGCTACACCGGGGAGCTGTTTTTT.

V gene TRBV30 combines with J gene TRBJ1-5; possible D gene TRBD1, 5 bases. V was cut by 2 bases and J by 0 bases, with 8 bases left in between. The germline V gene encodes CDR1 GTSNPN and CDR2 SVGIG (reference sequence). This CDR3 comprises 14 residues. CDR3 sequence reads: CAWSSGYSNQPQHF. The CDR3 coding sequence is TGTGCCTGGAGTTCAGGGTATAGCAATCAGCCCCAGCATTTT.

This clone showed up just a few times. The chain uses TRBV5-4 and TRBJ1-1; 10 bases line up with TRBD1. Germline V gene sequence: CDR1 SGHNT, CDR2 YYREEE (reference sequence). The V segment lost 4 bases and the J segment 5 bases; nucleotides outside the gene matches: 11. The CDR3 extends over 16 amino acids. The CDR3 nucleotides are TGTGCCAGCAGCGCAGCGCGGGACAGGGGTCGTACTGAAGCTTTCTTT. Translation: CASSAARDRGRTEAFF. Full variable domain (missing parts from reference TRBV5-4 and TRBJ1-1): ETGVTQSPTHLIKTRGQQVTLRCSSQSGHNTVSWYQQALGQGPQFIFQYYREEENGRGNFPPRFSGLQFPNYSSELNVNALELDDSALYLCASSAARDRGRTEAFFGQGTRLTVV.

The CDR3 loop is CTSSQRTGSSTDTQYF. The CDR3 region has the DNA TGCACCAGCAGCCAAAGGACAGGTAGCTCCACAGATACGCAGTATTTT. The chain uses TRBV1 and TRBJ2-3; the table's D call, TRBD1, was not checked against the DNA. TRBV1 is tagged as a pseudogene. The CDR3 contains 16 residues.

This clone has only one observation. The rearrangement uses TRBV27 and TRBJ2-2, with D possibly being TRBD1 (6 bases). V dropped 3 bases and J dropped 10 bases, with 18 bases sitting between them. The germline V gene encodes CDR1 MNHEY and CDR2 SMNVEV (reference sequence). The CDR3 consists of 15 residues. The CDR3, as DNA: TGTGCCAGCAGTTTCCTTTCGGGACACCTTCCGGAGCTGTTTTTT. It yields the protein CASSFLSGHLPELFF.

This chain links TRBV18 with TRBJ2-1; 8 bases agree with TRBD2. The length of the CDR3 is 15 residues. The junction had 3 bases not matched to a gene; V was cut back by 0 bases and J by 5 bases. Germline lookup yields CDR1 KGHSH and CDR2 LQKENI. The CDR3 here is CASSPPSGANNEQFF. As DNA, the CDR3 is TGTGCCAGCTCACCACCTAGCGGGGCCAACAATGAGCAGTTCTTC.

The V gene is TRBV5-1, the J gene TRBJ2-3; 10 bases are shared with TRBD2. In germline, CDR1 is SGHRS, CDR2 YFSETQ. The V segment lost 4 bases and the J segment 7 bases; nucleotides outside the gene matches: 15. The CDR3 is 17 amino acids. The CDR3 sequence: CASSPKPLAGASNTQYF. The CDR3 bases are TGCGCCAGCAGCCCGAAGCCTCTAGCGGGGGCAAGTAATACGCAGTATTTT.

The chain joins TRBV19 to TRBJ2-3; D remains unclear. Per the germline V gene, CDR1 is LNHDA and CDR2 is SQIVND (reference sequence). The CDR3 sequence is 14 residues long. The V gene lost 10 bases and the J gene lost 1 base, with 15 bases spanning the gap. This CDR3 is CATNNRVRTDTQYF. CDR3 nucleotide sequence: TGTGCCACGAATAACCGGGTTCGCACAGATACGCAGTATTTT.

Only one count was recorded for this clone. The rearrangement uses TRBV7-9 and TRBJ2-3, with no clear D. Trimming left V 4 bases short and J 0 bases short, with 14 bases between. There are 16 residues in the CDR3. Germline CDR1 reads SEHNR; CDR2 reads FQNEAQ (reference sequence). CDR3 sequence (DNA): TGTGCCAGCAGCTCCATCCCACAGACAAGCACAGATACGCAGTATTTT. It is translated as CASSSIPQTSTDTQYF.

With regard to this clone: The same CDR3 can be traced to other DNA sequences in this sample. The V call is TRBV9, the J call TRBJ1-2; maybe TRBD1 (5 bases). Trimming took off 0 bases at V and 5 bases at J, with 8 bases between the two ends. This CDR3 region has 13 residues. Germline CDR1 and CDR2: SGDLS and YYNGEE. The CDR3 nucleotides read TGTGCCAGCAGCGTAGGTCGGGGGTATGGCTACACCTTC. This codes for CASSVGRGYGYTF.

The CDR3, as DNA: TGTGCCAGCAGCCCTGGGGCGGCAAGCCCCTCCTACAATGAGCAGTTCTTC. As protein: CASSPGAASPSYNEQFF. The V call is TRBV7-7, the J call TRBJ2-1, with D maybe TRBD1 (5 bases). The germline CDR1 and CDR2 sequences are SSHAT and FNYEAQ (reference sequence). CDR3 length equals 17 residues. Trimming shortened V by 5 bases and J by 0 bases, and 17 bases separated the two germline ends.